This T cell receptor (beta chain) was sequenced in a study of cytomegalovirus exposure and HLA in healthy donors. Germline CDR1 and CDR2: SGHAT and FQNNGV. Trimming removed 5 bases from V and 8 bases from J; junction bases left unmatched: 10. CDR3 length: 15 amino acids. About this clone: Its antigen is unidentified.

The study, taken as a whole, reports: As was reported, the classifier diagnosed cytomegalovirus status with high specificity and sensitivity. The study put 150 or so TCR beta chains on its list as cytomegalovirus-associated.

The table came from immunoSEQ multiplex PCR; TCRdb's copy has only in-frame clones and leaves some out. The sample lists over 150,000 clones, 70% to 90% occurring once. The sample comprised PBMCs. V is TRBV11-2 and J is TRBJ1-4; 8 nucleotides match TRBD1. This clonotype was obtained from a human donor in good health. This CDR3 is CASSASRTGREKLFF. The CDR3, as DNA: TGTGCCAGCAGCGCCTCCAGGACAGGGCGAGAAAAACTGTTTTTT.